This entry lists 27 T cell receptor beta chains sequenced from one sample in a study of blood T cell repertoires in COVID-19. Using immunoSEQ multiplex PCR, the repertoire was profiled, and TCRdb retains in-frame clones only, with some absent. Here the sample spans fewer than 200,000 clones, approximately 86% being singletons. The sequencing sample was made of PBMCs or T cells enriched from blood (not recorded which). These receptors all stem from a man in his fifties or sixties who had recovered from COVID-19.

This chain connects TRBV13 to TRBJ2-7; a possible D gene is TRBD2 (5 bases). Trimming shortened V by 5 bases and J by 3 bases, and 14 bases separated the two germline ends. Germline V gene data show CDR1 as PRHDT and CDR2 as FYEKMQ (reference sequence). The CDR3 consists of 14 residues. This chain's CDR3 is CASSLRGLLYEQYF. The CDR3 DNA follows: TGTGCCAGCAGCCTAAGAGGACTCCTCTACGAGCAGTACTTC.

This CDR3 is CAISERGAYEQYF. Here the CDR3 DNA reads TGTGCCATCAGTGAACGGGGAGCCTACGAGCAGTACTTC. The V call is TRBV10-3, the J call TRBJ2-7; D is possibly TRBD2 (5 bases). CDR3 length: 13 amino acids. The V and J ends lost 3 bases and 2 bases respectively, with 8 bases between them. Germline-derived CDR1 and CDR2 are ENHRY and SYGVKD.

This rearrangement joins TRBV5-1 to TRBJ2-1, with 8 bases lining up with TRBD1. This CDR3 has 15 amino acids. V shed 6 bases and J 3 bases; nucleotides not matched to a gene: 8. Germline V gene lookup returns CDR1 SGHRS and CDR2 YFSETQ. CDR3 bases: TGCGCCAGCACTTGGTCCGGGACAGGCTACAATGAGCAGTTCTTC. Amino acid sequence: CASTWSGTGYNEQFF.

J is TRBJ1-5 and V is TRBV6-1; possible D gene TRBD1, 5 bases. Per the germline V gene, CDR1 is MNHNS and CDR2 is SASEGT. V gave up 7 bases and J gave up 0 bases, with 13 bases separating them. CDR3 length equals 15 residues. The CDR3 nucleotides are TGTGCCAGCACCGGCGGGGGAGATAGCAATCAGCCCCAGCATTTT. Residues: CASTGGGDSNQPQHF.

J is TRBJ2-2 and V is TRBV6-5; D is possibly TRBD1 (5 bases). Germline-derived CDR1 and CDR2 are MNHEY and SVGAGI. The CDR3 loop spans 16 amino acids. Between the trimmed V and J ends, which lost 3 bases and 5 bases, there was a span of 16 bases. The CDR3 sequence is CASSYPKGVGTGELFF. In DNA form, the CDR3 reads TGTGCCAGCAGTTATCCGAAAGGGGTTGGGACCGGGGAGCTGTTTTTT.

The CDR3 sequence: CASSHRGSSYDQTQYF. CDR3 nucleotide sequence: TGTGCCAGCAGCCATCGCGGCTCTAGTTACGATCAGACCCAGTACTTC. The chain carries TRBV3-1 (or the pseudogene TRBV3-2) and TRBJ2-5; no clear D gene. Trimming pared 3 bases from V and 6 bases from J, leaving 20 bases between. This CDR3 is 16 amino acids long. Germline CDR1 and CDR2: LGHDT and YNNKEL (reference sequence).

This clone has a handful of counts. The CDR3 nucleotides are TGTGCCAGCAGCTTTACAGGGTTTCCGACTGAAGCTTTCTTT. It is translated as CASSFTGFPTEAFF. V and J are TRBV7-2 and TRBJ1-1; TRBD1 might be the D (6 bases). The CDR3 runs 14 residues. Germline CDR1 and CDR2: SGHTA and FQGNSA. Trimming left V 3 bases short and J 5 bases short, with 13 bases between.

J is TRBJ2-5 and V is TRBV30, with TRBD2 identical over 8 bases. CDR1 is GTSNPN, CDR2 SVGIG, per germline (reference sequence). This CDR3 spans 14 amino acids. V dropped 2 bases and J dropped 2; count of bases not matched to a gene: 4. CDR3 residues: CAWSTAGGQETQYF. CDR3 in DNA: TGTGCCTGGAGTACCGCGGGGGGTCAAGAGACCCAGTACTTC. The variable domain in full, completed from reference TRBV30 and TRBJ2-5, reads SQTIHQWPATLVQPVGSPLSLECTVEGTSNPNLYWYRQAAGRGLQLLFYSVGIGQISSEVPQNLSASRPQDRQFILSSKKLLLSDSGFYLCAWSTAGGQETQYFGPGTRLLVL.

The CDR3 here is CASSYLDRAGETQYF. The DNA for the CDR3 is TGTGCCAGCAGTTACTTGGACAGGGCGGGGGAGACCCAGTACTTC. V and J are TRBV6-5 and TRBJ2-5, with 8 bases lining up with TRBD1. Per the germline V gene, CDR1 is MNHEY and CDR2 is SVGAGI. V lost 1 base to trimming and J lost 5 bases; unmatched junction nucleotides: 6. This CDR3 is built from 15 residues.

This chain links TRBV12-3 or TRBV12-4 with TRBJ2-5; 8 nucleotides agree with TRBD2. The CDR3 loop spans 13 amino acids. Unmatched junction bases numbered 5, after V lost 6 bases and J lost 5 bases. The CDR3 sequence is CASSAGGGETQYF. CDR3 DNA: TGTGCCAGCAGCGCGGGGGGAGGGGAGACCCAGTACTTC.

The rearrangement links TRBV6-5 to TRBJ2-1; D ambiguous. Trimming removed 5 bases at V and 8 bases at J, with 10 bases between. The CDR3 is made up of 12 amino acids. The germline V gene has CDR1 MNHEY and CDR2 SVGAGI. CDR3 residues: CASSHLADEQFF. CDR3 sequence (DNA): TGTGCCAGCAGTCATCTGGCCGATGAGCAGTTCTTC.

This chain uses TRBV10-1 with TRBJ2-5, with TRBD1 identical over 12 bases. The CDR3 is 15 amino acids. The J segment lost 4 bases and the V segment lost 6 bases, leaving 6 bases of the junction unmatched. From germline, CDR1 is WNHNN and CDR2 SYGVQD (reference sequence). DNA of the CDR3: TGCGCCAGCAGGGGAGGGACAGGGGGCTTAGAGACCCAGTACTTC. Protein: CASRGGTGGLETQYF.

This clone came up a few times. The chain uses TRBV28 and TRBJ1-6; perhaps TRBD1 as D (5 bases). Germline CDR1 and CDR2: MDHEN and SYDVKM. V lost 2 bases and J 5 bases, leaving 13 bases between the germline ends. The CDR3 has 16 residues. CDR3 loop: CASSLQGPSNNSPLHF. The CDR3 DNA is TGTGCCAGCAGTTTACAGGGCCCAAGTAATAATTCACCCCTCCACTTT.

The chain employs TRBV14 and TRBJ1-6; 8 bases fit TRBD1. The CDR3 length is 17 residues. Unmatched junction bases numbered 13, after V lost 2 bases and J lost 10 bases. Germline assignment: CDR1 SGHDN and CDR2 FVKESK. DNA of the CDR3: TGTGCCAGCAGCCAACTTTTCAGGGGGCAAGGGAACTCACCCCTCCACTTT. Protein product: CASSQLFRGQGNSPLHF.

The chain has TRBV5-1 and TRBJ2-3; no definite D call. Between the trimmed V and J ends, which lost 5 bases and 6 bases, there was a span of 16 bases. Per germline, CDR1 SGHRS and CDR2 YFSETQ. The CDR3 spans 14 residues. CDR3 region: CASSQLPGVDTQYF. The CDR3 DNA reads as TGCGCCAGCAGTCAGTTACCCGGAGTGGATACGCAGTATTTT. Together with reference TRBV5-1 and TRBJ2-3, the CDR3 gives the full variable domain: KAGVTQTPRYLIKTRGQQVTLSCSPISGHRSVSWYQQTPGQGLQFLFEYFSETQRNKGNFPGRFSGRQFSNSRSEMNVSTLELGDSALYLCASSQLPGVDTQYFGPGTRLTVL.

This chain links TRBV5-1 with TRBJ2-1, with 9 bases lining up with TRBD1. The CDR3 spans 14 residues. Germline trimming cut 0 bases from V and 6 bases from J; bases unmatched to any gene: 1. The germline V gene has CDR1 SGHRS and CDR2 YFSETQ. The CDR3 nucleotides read TGCGCCAGCAGCTTGGCGACAGGGGGCAATGAGCAGTTCTTC. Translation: CASSLATGGNEQFF. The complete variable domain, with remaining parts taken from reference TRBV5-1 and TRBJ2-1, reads KAGVTQTPRYLIKTRGQQVTLSCSPISGHRSVSWYQQTPGQGLQFLFEYFSETQRNKGNFPGRFSGRQFSNSRSEMNVSTLELGDSALYLCASSLATGGNEQFFGPGTRLTVL.

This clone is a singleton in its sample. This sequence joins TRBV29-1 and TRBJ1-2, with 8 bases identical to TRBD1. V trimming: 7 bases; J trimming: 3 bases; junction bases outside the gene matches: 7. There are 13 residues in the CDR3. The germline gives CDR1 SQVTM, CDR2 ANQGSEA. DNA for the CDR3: TGCAGCGCCCTGGACAGGGCAGACTATGGCTACACCTTC. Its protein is CSALDRADYGYTF.

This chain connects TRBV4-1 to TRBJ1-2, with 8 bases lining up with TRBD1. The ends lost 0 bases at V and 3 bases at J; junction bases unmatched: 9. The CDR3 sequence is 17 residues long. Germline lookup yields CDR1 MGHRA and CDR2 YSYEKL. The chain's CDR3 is CASSQEGRGRGHYGYTF. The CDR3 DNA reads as TGCGCCAGCAGCCAAGAGGGTCGGGGCAGGGGGCACTATGGCTACACCTTC.

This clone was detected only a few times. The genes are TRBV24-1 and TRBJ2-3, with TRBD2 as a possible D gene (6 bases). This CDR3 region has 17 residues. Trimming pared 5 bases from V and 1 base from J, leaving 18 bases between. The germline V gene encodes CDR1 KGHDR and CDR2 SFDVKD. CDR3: CATSVPSGLRGTDTQYF. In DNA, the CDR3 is TGTGCCACCAGTGTCCCGAGCGGGTTAAGGGGCACAGATACGCAGTATTTT.

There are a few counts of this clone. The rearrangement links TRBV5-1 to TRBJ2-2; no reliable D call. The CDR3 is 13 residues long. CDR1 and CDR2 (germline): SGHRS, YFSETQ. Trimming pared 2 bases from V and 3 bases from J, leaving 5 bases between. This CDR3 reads CASSFRDTGELFF. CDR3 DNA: TGCGCCAGCAGCTTCCGAGACACCGGGGAGCTGTTTTTT.

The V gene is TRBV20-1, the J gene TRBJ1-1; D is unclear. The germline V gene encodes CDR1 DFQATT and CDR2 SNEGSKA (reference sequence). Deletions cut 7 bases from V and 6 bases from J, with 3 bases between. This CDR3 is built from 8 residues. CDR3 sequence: CSGAEAFF. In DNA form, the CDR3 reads TGCAGTGGCGCTGAAGCTTTCTTT.

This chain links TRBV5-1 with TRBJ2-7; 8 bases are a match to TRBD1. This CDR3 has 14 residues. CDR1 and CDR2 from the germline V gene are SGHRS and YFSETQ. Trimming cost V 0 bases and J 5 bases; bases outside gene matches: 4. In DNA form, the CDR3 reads TGCGCCAGCAGCTTGGTAGCAGGGGGCGACGAGCAGTACTTC. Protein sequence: CASSLVAGGDEQYF.

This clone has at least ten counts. DNA of the CDR3: TGTGCCAGTAGTCCTGGAGCGGGAGGGTCCTACGAGCAGTACTTC. Its protein is CASSPGAGGSYEQYF. This rearrangement joins TRBV19 to TRBJ2-7; 10 bases are a match to TRBD2. Germline V lookup: CDR1 LNHDA, CDR2 SQIVND (reference sequence). The CDR3 has 15 residues. Trimming cost V 5 bases and J 1 base; bases outside gene matches: 5.

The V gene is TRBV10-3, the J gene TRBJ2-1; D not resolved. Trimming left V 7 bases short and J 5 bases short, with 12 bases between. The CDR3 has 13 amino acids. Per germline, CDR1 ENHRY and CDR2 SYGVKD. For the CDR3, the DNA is TGTGCCATCACCAACGGAGTGGACAATGAGCAGTTCTTC. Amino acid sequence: CAITNGVDNEQFF.

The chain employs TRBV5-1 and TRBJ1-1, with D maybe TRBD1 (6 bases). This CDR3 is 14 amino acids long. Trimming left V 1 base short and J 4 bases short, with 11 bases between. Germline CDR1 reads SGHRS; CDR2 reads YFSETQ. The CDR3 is CASSLRQGPTEAFF. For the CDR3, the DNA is TGCGCCAGCAGCTTGAGGCAGGGGCCCACTGAAGCTTTCTTT.

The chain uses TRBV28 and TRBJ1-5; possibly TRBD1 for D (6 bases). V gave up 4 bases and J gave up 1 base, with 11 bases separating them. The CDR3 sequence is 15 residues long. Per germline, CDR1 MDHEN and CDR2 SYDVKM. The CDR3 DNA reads TGTGCCAGCAGTTCAGGGGACTACAGCAATCAGCCCCAGCATTTT. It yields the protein CASSSGDYSNQPQHF.

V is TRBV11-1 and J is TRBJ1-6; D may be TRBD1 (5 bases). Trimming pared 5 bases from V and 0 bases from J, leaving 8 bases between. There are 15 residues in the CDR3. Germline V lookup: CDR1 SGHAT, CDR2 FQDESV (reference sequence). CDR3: CASSPGGSYNSPLHF. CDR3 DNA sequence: TGTGCCAGCAGCCCGGGGGGCTCCTATAATTCACCCCTCCACTTT. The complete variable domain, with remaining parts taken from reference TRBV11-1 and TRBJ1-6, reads EAEVAQSPRYKITEKSQAVAFWCDPISGHATLYWYRQILGQGPELLVQFQDESVVDDSQLPKDRFSAERLKGVDSTLKIQPAELGDSAMYLCASSPGGSYNSPLHFGNGTRLTVT.